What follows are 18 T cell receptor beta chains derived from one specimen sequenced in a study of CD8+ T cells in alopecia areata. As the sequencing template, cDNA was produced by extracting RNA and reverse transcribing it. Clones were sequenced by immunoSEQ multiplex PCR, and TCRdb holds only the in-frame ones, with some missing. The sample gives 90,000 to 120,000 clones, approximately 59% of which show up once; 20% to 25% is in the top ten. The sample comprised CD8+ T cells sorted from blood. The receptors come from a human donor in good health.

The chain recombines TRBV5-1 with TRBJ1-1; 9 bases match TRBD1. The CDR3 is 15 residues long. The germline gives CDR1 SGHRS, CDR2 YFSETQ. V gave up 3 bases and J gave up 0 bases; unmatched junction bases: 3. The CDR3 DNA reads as TGCGCCAGCAGCTCTCGACAGGGGGTGAACACTGAAGCTTTCTTT. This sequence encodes CASSSRQGVNTEAFF. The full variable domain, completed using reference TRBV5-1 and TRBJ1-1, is KAGVTQTPRYLIKTRGQQVTLSCSPISGHRSVSWYQQTPGQGLQFLFEYFSETQRNKGNFPGRFSGRQFSNSRSEMNVSTLELGDSALYLCASSSRQGVNTEAFFGQGTRLTVV.

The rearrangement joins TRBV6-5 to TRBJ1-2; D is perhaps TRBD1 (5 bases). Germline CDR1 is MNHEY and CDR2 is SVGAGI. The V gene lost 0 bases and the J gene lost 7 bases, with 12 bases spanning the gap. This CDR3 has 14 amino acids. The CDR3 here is CASSYSSGGGGYTF. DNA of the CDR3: TGTGCCAGCAGTTACTCAAGTGGGGGTGGTGGCTACACCTTC.

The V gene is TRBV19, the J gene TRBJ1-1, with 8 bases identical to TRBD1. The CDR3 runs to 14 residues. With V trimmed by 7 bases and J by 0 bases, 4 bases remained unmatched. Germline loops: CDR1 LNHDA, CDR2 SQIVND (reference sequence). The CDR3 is CASTRQGMNTEAFF. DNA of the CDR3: TGTGCCAGTACCAGACAGGGGATGAACACTGAAGCTTTCTTT.

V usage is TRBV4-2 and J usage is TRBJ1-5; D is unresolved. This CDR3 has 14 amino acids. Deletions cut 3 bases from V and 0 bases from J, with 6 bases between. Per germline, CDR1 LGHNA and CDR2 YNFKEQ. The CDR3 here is CASSQTGSNQPQHF. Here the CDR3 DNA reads TGTGCCAGCAGCCAGACGGGTAGCAATCAGCCCCAGCATTTT.

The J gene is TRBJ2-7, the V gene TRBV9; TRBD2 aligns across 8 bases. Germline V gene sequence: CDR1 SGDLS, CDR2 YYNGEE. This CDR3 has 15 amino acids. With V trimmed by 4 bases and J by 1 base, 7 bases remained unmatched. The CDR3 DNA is TGTGCCAGCAGCCCCGGGCTAGCGGGTTCCTACGAGCAGTACTTC. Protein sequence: CASSPGLAGSYEQYF.

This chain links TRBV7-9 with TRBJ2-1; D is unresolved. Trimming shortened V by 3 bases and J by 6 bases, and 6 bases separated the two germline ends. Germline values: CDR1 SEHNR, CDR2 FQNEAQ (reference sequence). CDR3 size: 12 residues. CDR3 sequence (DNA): TGTGCCAGCAGCTTGGGCCGCAATGAGCAGTTCTTC. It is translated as CASSLGRNEQFF.

The CDR3 protein is CASSPRGTGYEGTEAFF. CDR3 coding DNA: TGTGCCAGCAGCCCCCGTGGGACAGGGTACGAGGGTACTGAAGCTTTCTTT. The chain uses TRBV7-9 and TRBJ1-1; 9 nucleotides agree with TRBD1. Germline lookup yields CDR1 SEHNR and CDR2 FQNEAQ (reference sequence). The junction had 15 bases not matched to a gene; V was cut back by 5 bases and J by 5 bases. This CDR3 spans 17 amino acids.

The DNA of the CDR3 is TGTGCCAGCAGCTTGGCTAGCGGGGCCCCCGTGCCCTACAATGAGCAGTTCTTC. Translation gives CASSLASGAPVPYNEQFF. The gene calls are TRBV7-9 and TRBJ2-1; the match to TRBD2 covers 9 bases. The CDR3 is 18 residues long. V gave up 3 bases and J gave up 2 bases; unmatched junction bases: 11. CDR1 SEHNR and CDR2 FQNEAQ come from the germline V gene (reference sequence).

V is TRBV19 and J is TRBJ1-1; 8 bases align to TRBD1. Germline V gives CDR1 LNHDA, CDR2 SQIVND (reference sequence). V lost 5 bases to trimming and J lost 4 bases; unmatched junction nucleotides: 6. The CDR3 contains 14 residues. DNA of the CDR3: TGTGCCAGTAGTCCCTGGACAGGGAGCACTGAAGCTTTCTTT. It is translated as CASSPWTGSTEAFF.

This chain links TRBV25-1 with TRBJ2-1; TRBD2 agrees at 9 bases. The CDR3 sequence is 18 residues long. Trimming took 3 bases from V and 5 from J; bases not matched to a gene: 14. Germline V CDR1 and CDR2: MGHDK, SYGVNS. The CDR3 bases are TGTGCCAGCAGTGATAGGGGTGGCGGGGGGGCATTGGACAATGAGCAGTTCTTC. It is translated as CASSDRGGGGALDNEQFF.

In DNA, the CDR3 is TGTGCCAGCAGTTTGGGACAGGGGGTTGGTTCACCCCTCCACTTT. It yields the protein CASSLGQGVGSPLHF. The chain is built from TRBV6-5 and TRBJ1-6; TRBD1 agrees at 11 bases. This CDR3 region has 15 residues. V dropped 4 bases and J dropped 9; count of bases not matched to a gene: 5. Per germline, CDR1 MNHEY and CDR2 SVGAGI.

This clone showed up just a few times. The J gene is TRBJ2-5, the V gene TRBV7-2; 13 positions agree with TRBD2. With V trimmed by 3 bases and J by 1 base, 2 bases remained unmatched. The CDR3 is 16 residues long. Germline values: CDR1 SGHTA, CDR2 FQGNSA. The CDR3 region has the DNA TGTGCCAGCAGCTTGGGACTAGCGGGGCTCCAAGAGACCCAGTACTTC. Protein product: CASSLGLAGLQETQYF.

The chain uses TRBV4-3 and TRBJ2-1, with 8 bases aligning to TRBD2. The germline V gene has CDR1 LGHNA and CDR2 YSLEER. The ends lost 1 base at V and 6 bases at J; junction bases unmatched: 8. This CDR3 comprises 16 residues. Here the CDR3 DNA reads TGCGCCAGCAGCCAAGGACCGGGACTAGGCCTCAATGAGCAGTTCTTC. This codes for CASSQGPGLGLNEQFF.

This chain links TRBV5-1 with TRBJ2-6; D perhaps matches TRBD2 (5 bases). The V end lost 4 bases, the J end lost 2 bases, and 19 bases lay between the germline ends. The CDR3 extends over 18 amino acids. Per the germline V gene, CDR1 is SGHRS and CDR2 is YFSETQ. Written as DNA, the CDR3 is TGCGCCAGCAGCCGAAACCTCGGACGGAGGACTGGGGCCAACGTCCTGACTTTC. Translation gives CASSRNLGRRTGANVLTF.

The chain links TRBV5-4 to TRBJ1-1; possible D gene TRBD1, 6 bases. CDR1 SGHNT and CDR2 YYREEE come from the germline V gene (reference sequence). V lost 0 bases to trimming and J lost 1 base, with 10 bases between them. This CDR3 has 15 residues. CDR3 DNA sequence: TGTGCCAGCAGCTTGGAGGACAGTGCGAACACTGAAGCTTTCTTT. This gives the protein CASSLEDSANTEAFF.

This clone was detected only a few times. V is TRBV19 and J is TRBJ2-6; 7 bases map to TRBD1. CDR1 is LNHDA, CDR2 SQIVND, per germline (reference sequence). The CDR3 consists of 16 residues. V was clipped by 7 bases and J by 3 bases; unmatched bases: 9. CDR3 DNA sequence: TGTGCCAGTACACCGACAGGGTTTGGTGGGGCCAACGTCCTGACTTTC. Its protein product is CASTPTGFGGANVLTF.

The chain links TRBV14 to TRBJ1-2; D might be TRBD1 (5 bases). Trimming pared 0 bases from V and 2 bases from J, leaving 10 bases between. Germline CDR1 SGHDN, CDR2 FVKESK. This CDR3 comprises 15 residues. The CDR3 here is CASSQDRDVNYGYTF. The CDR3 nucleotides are TGTGCCAGCAGCCAAGATCGGGACGTGAACTATGGCTACACCTTC.

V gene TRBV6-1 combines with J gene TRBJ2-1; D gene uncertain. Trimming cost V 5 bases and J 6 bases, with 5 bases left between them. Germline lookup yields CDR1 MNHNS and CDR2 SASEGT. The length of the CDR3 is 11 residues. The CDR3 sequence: CASSRRNEQFF. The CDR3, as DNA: TGTGCCAGCAGTAGGCGCAATGAGCAGTTCTTC.